This T cell receptor (beta chain) was captured by sequencing in a study of identical twins. Only a few counts were recorded for this clonotype. It was template switching that added a universal primer site, and there were unique molecular identifiers on the cDNA. TCRdb redid the calling of the 5' RACE reads with MiXCR, one entry per CDR3 protein. Here the sample spans 540,000 or so distinct CDR3 sequences, 20% to 25% being singletons. Germline-derived CDR1 and CDR2 are MNHEY and SMNVEV (reference sequence). Trimming stripped 2 bases from V and 6 bases from J, with 13 bases between. This CDR3 has 14 residues. The sample was also linked to a second study, of yellow fever vaccine responses in identical twins.

The sample was CD4+ T cells sorted from blood. The rearrangement uses TRBV27 and TRBJ1-1; D not certain. The clonotype was recovered from a young woman in good health. CDR3 loop: CASSLITGVAEAFF. In DNA, the CDR3 is TGTGCCAGCAGTTTAATTACTGGGGTGGCTGAAGCTTTCTTT.